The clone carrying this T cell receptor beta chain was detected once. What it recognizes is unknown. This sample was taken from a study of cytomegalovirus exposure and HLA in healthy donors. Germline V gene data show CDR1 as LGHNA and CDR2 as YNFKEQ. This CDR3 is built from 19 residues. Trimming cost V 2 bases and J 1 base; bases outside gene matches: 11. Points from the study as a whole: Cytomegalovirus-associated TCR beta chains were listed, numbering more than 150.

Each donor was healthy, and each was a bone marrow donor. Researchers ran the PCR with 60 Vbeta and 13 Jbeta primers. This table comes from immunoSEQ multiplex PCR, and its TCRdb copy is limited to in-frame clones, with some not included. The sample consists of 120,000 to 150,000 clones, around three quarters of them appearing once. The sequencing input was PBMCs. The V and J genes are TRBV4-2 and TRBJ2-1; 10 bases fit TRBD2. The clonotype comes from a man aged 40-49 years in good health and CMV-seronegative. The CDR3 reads CASSQFGLAGVNSYNEQFF. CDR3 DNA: TGTGCCAGCAGCCAATTTGGCCTAGCGGGGGTTAATTCCTACAATGAGCAGTTCTTC.